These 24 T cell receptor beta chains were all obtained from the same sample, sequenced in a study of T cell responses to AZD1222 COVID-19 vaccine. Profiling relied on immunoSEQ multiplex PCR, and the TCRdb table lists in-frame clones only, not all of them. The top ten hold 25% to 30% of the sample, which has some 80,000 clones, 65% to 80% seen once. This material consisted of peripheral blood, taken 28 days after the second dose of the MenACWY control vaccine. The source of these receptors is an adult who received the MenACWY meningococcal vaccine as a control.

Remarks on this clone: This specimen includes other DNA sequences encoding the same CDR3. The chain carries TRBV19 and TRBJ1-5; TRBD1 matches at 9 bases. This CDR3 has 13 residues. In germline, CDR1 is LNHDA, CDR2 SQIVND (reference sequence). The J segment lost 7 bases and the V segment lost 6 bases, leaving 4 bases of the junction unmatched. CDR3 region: CASSGTGRQPQHF. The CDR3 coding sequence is TGTGCCAGTAGCGGGACAGGGAGGCAGCCCCAGCATTTT. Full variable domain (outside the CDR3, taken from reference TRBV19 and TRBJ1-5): DGGITQSPKYLFRKEGQNVTLSCEQNLNHDAMYWYRQDPGQGLRLIYYSQIVNDFQKGDIAEGYSVSREKKESFPLTVTSAQKNPTAFYLCASSGTGRQPQHFGDGTRLSIL.

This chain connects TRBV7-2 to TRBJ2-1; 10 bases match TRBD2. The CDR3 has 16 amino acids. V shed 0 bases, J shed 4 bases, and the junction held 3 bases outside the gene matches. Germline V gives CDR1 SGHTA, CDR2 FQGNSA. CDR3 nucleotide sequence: TGTGCCAGCAGCTTAGCGGTAGCGGGGGGATACAATGAGCAGTTCTTC. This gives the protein CASSLAVAGGYNEQFF.

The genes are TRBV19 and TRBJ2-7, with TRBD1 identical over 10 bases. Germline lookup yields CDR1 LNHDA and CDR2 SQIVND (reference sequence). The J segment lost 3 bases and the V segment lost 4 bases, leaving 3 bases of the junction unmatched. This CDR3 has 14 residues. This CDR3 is CASSKGTGVYEQYF. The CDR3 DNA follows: TGTGCCAGTAGTAAAGGGACAGGGGTCTACGAGCAGTACTTC.

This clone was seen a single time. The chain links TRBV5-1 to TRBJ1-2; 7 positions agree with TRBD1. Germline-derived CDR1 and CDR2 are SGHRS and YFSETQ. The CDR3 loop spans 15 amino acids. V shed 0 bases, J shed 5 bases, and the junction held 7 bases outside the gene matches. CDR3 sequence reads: CASSLGAGGDYGYTF. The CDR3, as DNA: TGCGCCAGCAGCTTGGGCGCAGGGGGGGATTATGGCTACACCTTC.

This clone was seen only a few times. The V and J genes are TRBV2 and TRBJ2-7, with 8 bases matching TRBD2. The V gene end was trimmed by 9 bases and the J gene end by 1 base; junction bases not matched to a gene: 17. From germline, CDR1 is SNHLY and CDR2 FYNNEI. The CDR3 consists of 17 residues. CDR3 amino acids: CASLSGLADSLSYEQYF. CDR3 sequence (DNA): TGTGCCAGTCTTAGCGGACTAGCCGACTCACTTTCCTACGAGCAGTACTTC.

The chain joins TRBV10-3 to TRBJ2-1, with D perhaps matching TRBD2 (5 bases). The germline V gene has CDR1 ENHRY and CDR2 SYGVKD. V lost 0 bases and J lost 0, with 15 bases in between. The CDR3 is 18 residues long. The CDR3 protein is CAISESRGGLSSYNEQFF. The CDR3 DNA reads TGTGCCATCAGTGAGTCGAGAGGCGGGCTTAGCTCCTACAATGAGCAGTTCTTC.

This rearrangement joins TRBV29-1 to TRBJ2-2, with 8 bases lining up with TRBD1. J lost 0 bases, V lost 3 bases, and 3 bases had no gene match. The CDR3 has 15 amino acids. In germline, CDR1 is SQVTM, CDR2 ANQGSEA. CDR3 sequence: CSVDSGGANTGELFF. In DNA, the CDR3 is TGCAGCGTTGATTCAGGGGGCGCGAACACCGGGGAGCTGTTTTTT.

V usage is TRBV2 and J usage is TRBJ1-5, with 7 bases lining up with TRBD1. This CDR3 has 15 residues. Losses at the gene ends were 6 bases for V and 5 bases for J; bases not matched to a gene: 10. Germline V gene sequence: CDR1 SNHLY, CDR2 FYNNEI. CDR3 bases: TGTGCCAGCAGAGCTTCGACAGGGAGTGATCAGCCCCAGCATTTT. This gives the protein CASRASTGSDQPQHF.

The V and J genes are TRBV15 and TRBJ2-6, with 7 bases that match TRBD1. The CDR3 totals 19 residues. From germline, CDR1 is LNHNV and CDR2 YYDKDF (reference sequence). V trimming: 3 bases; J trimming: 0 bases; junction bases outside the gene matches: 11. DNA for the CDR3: TGTGCCACCAGCAGTACGTCATCACGGACAGGCTCTGGGGCCAACGTCCTGACTTTC. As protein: CATSSTSSRTGSGANVLTF.

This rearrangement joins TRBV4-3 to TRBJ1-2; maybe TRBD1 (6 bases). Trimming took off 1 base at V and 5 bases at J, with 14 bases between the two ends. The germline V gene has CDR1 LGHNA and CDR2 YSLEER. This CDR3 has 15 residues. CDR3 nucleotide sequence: TGCGCCAGCAGCCAAGTTGGGGGCGCAGTGTATGGCTACACCTTC. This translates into CASSQVGGAVYGYTF.

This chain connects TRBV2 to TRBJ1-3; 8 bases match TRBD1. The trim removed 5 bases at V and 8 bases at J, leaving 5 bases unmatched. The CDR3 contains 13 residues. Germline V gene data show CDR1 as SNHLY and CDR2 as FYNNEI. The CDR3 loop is CASSLGQGDTIYF. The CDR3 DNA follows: TGTGCCAGCAGTCTCGGACAGGGAGACACCATATATTTT.

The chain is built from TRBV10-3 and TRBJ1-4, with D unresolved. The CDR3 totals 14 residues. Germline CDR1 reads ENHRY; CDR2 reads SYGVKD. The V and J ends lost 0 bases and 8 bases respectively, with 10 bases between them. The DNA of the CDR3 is TGTGCCATCAGTGAGTCATCAGAGGGAGAAAAACTGTTTTTT. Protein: CAISESSEGEKLFF.

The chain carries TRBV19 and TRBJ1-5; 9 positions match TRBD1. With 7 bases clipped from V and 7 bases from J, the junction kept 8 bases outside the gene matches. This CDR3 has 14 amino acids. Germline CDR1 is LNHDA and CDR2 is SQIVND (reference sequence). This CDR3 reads CASTTGGAVQPQHF. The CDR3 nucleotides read TGTGCCAGTACCACAGGGGGCGCGGTGCAGCCCCAGCATTTT.

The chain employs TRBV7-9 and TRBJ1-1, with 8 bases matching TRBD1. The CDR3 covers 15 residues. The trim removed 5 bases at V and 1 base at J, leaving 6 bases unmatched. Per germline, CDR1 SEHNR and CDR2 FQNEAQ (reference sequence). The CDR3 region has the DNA TGTGCCAGCAGCCCTATGACAGGGGCGAACACTGAAGCTTTCTTT. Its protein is CASSPMTGANTEAFF.

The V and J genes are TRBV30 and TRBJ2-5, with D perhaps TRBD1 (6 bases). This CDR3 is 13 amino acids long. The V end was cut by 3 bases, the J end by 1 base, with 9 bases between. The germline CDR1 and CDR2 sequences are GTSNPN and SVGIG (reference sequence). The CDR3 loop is CAWRRGGQETQYF. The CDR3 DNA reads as TGTGCCTGGAGGCGAGGGGGCCAAGAGACCCAGTACTTC.

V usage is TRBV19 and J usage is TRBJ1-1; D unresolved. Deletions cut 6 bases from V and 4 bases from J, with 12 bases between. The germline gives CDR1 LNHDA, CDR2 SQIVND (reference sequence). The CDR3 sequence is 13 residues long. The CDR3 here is CASSSTWGTEAFF. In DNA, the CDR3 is TGTGCCAGTAGCTCGACTTGGGGCACTGAAGCTTTCTTT. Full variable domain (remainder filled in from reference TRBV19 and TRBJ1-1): DGGITQSPKYLFRKEGQNVTLSCEQNLNHDAMYWYRQDPGQGLRLIYYSQIVNDFQKGDIAEGYSVSREKKESFPLTVTSAQKNPTAFYLCASSSTWGTEAFFGQGTRLTVV.

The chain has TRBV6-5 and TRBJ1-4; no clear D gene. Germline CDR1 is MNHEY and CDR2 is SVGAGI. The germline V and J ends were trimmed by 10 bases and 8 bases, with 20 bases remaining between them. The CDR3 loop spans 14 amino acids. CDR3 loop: CAIIEASHIEKLFF. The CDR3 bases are TGTGCCATCATCGAGGCAAGCCATATCGAAAAACTGTTTTTT.

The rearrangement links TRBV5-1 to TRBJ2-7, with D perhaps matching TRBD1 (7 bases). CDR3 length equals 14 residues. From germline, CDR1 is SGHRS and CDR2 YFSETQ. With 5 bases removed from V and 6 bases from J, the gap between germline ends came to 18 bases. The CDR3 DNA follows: TGCGCCAGCAGGGGGACAGCATCCGGGGGCGAGCAGTACTTC. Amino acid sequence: CASRGTASGGEQYF.

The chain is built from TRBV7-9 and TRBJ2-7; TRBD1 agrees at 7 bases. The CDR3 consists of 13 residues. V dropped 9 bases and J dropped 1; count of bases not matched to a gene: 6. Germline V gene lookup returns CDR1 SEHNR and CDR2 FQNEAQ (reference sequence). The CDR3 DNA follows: TGTGCCAGTTCGCCAGGGGGATCCTACGAGCAGTACTTC. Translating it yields CASSPGGSYEQYF. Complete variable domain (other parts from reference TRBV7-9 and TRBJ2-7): DTGVSQNPRHKITKRGQNVTFRCDPISEHNRLYWYRQTLGQGPEFLTYFQNEAQLEKSRLLSDRFSAERPKGSFSTLEIQRTEQGDSAMYLCASSPGGSYEQYFGPGTRLTVT.

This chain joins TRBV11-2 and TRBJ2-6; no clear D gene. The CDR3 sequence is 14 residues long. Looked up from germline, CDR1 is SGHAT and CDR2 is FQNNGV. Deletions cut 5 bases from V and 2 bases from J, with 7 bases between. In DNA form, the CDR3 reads TGTGCCAGCAGCCCGCGGACTGGGGCCAACGTCCTGACTTTC. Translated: CASSPRTGANVLTF.

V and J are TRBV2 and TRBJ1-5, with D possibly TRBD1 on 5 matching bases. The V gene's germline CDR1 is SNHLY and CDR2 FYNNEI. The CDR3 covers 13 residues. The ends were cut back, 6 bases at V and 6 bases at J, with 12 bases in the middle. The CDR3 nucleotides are TGTGCCAGCAGCCCCGGGGGGGGTCAGCCCCAGCATTTT. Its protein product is CASSPGGGQPQHF.

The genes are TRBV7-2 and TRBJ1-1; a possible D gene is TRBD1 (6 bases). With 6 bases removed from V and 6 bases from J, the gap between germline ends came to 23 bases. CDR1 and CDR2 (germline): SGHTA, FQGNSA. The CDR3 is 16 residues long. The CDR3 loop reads CASRGPGTSKGAEAFF. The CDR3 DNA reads TGTGCCAGCAGAGGTCCCGGGACATCGAAGGGGGCTGAAGCTTTCTTT.

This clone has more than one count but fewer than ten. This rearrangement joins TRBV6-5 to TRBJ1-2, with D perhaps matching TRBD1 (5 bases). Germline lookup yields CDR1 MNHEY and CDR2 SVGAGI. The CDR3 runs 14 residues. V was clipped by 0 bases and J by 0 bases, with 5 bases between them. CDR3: CASSYSGANYGYTF. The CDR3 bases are TGTGCCAGCAGTTACTCAGGGGCTAACTATGGCTACACCTTC.

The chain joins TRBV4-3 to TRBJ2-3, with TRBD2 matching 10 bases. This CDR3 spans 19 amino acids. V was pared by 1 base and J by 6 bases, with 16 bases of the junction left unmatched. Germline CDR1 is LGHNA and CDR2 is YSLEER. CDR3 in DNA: TGCGCCAGCAGCCAAGGTCTCTCTAGCGGGGGCCCCAGGAGCGATACGCAGTATTTT. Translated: CASSQGLSSGGPRSDTQYF.